This TCR beta chain comes out of a study of blood T cell dynamics during melanoma immunotherapy. Sequencing used immunoSEQ multiplex PCR; TCRdb keeps in-frame clones, though not all of them. This table holds about 8,500 clones, roughly 77% found once. Germline trimming cut 3 bases from V and 10 bases from J; bases unmatched to any gene: 6. Germline V gene sequence: CDR1 MDHEN, CDR2 SYDVKM. The CDR3 runs 14 residues. Stated time point: pre-treatment baseline. The sequencing here drew on blood, taken from a patient treated with checkpoint blockade. The J gene is TRBJ1-6, the V gene TRBV28, with 7 bases that match TRBD1. The source is a human donor with melanoma. For the CDR3, the DNA is TGTGCCAGCAGTTTTGTGACAGGGCAATCACCCCTCCACTTT. This gives the protein CASSFVTGQSPLHF.